This is a list of T cell receptor beta chains from one sample in a study of CD8 T cells in ankylosing spondylitis. TCRdb recomputed calls from the 5' RACE reads with MiXCR, one row per CDR3 protein. The sample has 150,000 to 200,000 distinct CDR3 sequences; around 20% are singletons. The source material was blood, either unsorted or a sorted T cell fraction (not recorded which). These receptors came from a male donor with ankylosing spondylitis or in good health (not recorded which). CDR3s include the opening cysteine and the closing phenylalanine or tryptophan. Each record gives: D gene, clone size, V gene, J gene, CDR3 protein, CDR3 DNA. D genes are given only for firm matches. A row's size may be missing; if present it is once, few, many or a size class.

d_gene: TRBD2; abundance: many; v_gene: TRBV9; j_gene: TRBJ2-5; CDR3aa: CASSALAGSETQYF; CDR3nt: TGTGCCAGCAGCGCATTAGCGGGATCAGAGACCCAGTACTTC
d_gene: -; abundance: many; v_gene: TRBV20-1; j_gene: TRBJ2-1; CDR3aa: CSARLDYNEQFF; CDR3nt: TGCAGTGCCCGACTAGACTACAATGAGCAGTTCTTC
d_gene: -; abundance: -; v_gene: TRBV10-3; j_gene: TRBJ1-1; CDR3aa: CAISESSFEAFF; CDR3nt: TGTGCCATCAGTGAGTCGTCGTTTGAAGCTTTCTTT
d_gene: -; abundance: -; v_gene: TRBV5-1; j_gene: TRBJ2-7; CDR3aa: CASSLEEGLSYEQYF; CDR3nt: TGCGCCAGCAGCCTGGAAGAGGGGCTTTCCTACGAGCAGTACTTC
d_gene: -; abundance: many; v_gene: TRBV9; j_gene: TRBJ2-1; CDR3aa: CASSVAPRASYNEQFF; CDR3nt: TGTGCCAGCAGCGTAGCCCCCCGGGCCTCCTACAATGAGCAGTTCTTC
d_gene: -; abundance: many; v_gene: TRBV27; j_gene: TRBJ2-2; CDR3aa: CASSLTSLRANTGELFF; CDR3nt: TGTGCCAGCAGTTTAACCTCTTTAAGGGCTAACACCGGGGAGCTGTTTTTT
d_gene: -; abundance: -; v_gene: TRBV29-1; j_gene: TRBJ1-4; CDR3aa: CSVATPGEKLFF; CDR3nt: TGCAGCGTAGCGACACCGGGCGAAAAACTGTTTTTT
d_gene: -; abundance: many; v_gene: TRBV2; j_gene: TRBJ1-2; CDR3aa: CASSRYREGYGYTF; CDR3nt: TGTGCCAGCAGCAGATACAGGGAGGGATATGGCTACACCTTC
d_gene: TRBD1; abundance: -; v_gene: TRBV5-1; j_gene: TRBJ1-2; CDR3aa: CASSGTGYGYTF; CDR3nt: TGCGCCAGCAGCGGGACAGGTTATGGCTACACCTTC
d_gene: -; abundance: -; v_gene: TRBV5-1; j_gene: TRBJ2-1; CDR3aa: CASSLFASSYNEQFF; CDR3nt: TGCGCCAGCAGCTTGTTCGCCTCCTCCTACAATGAGCAGTTCTTC